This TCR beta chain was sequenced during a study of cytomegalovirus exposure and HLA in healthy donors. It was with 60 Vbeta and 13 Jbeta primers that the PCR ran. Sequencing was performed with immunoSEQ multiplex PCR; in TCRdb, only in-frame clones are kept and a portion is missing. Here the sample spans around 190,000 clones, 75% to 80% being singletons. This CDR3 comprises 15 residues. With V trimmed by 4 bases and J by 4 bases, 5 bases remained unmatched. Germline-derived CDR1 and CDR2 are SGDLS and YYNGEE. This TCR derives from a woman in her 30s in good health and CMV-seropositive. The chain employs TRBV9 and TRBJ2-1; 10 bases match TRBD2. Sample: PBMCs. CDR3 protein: CASSLSGGAYNEQFF. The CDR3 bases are TGTGCCAGCAGCCTAAGCGGGGGGGCGTACAATGAGCAGTTCTTC.